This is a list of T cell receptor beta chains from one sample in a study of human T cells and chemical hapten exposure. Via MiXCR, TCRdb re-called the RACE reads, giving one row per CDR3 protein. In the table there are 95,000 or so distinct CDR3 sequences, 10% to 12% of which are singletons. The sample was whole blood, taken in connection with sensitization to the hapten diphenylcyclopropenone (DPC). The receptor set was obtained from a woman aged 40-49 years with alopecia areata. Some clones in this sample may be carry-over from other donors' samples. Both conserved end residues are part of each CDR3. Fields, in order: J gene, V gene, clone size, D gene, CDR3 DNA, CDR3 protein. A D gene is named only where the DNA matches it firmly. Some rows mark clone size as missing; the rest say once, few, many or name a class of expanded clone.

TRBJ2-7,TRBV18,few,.,TGTGCCAGCTCACCACCATTAGGGACGACCTACGAGCAGTACTTC,CASSPPLGTTYEQYF
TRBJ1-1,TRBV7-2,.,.,TGTGCCAGCAGCTTATGGGGGAACACTGAAGCTTTCTTT,CASSLWGNTEAFF
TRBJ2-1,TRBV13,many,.,TGTGCCAGCAGCCCGGGGGCCAGCTCCTACAATGAGCAGTTCTTC,CASSPGASSYNEQFF
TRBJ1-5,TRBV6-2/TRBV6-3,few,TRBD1,TGTGCCAGCAGCCGCCCCGGACAGGTCGGCAATCAGCCCCAGCATTTT,CASSRPGQVGNQPQHF
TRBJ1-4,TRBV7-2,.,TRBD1,TGTGCCAGCACCCGCTCTTTGAGGGACAGTCGAGAAAAACTGTTTTTT,CASTRSLRDSREKLFF
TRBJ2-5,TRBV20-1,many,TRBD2,TGCAGTGCTAGTAGTATAGCGGGGGAGACCCAGTACTTC,CSASSIAGETQYF
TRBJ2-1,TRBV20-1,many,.,TGCAGTGCTAGAGGGCTAGCTCTAGGGGAGTTTCAGTTCTTC,CSARGLALGEFQFF
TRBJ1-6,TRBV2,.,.,TGTGCCAGCACTGAGACATCGACAGACAATTCACCCCTCCACTTT,CASTETSTDNSPLHF
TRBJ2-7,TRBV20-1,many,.,TGCAGTGCCAGGGGCGGATTCTCCTACGAGCAGTACTTC,CSARGGFSYEQYF
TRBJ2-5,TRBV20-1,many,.,TGCAGTGGGCAGAACCAAGAGACCCAGTACTTC,CSGQNQETQYF
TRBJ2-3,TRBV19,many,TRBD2,TGTGCCAGTACCCCCCTCGGAGGGAGGGCCGCAGATACGCAGTATTTT,CASTPLGGRAADTQYF
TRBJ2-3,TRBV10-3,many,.,TGTGCCATCAAAATCGAAGATACGCAGTATTTT,CAIKIEDTQYF
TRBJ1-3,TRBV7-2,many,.,TGTGCCAGCAGCCTACGGATCTCTGGAAACACCATATATTTT,CASSLRISGNTIYF
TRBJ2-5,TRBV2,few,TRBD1,TGTGCCAGCAGGAAGGACAGGGAAGAGACCCAGTACTTC,CASRKDREETQYF
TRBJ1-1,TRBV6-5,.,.,TGTGCCAGCAGATCTCACGTATCCGCAGGGATCATGAACACTGAAGCTTTCTTT,CASRSHVSAGIMNTEAFF
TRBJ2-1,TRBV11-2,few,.,TGTGCCAGCAGCTTAGAGGGCAGGCATACAATTCCCGAGCAGTTCTTC,CASSLEGRHTIPEQFF
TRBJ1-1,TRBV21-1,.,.,TGTGCCAGCAGCAAAGTGGGCCCGCTCGGGAACACTGAAGCTTTCTTT,CASSKVGPLGNTEAFF
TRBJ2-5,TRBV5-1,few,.,TGCGCCAGCAGCCTGACGATGAAAGAGACCCAGTACTTC,CASSLTMKETQYF
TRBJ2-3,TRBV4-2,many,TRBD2,TGTGCCAGCAGCCAGGCCACTAGCGGGGGGGCTACAGATACGCAGTATTTT,CASSQATSGGATDTQYF
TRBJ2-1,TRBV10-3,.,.,TGTGCCATCAGTGGCATAGAGAGCTCCTACAATGAGCAGTTCTTC,CAISGIESSYNEQFF
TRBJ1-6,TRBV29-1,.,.,TGCAGCGTTGGGGACGGTAATAATTCACCCCTCCACTTT,CSVGDGNNSPLHF
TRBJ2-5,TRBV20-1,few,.,TGCAGTGCTAGACCCCGCGGACTTATTCGGGAGACCCAGTACTTC,CSARPRGLIRETQYF
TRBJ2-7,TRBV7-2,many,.,TGTGCCAGCAGCCCCAGGGGTACCTACGAGCAGTACTTC,CASSPRGTYEQYF
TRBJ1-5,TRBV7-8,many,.,TGTGCCAGCAGCTCTGACCGGTTCCAGCCCCAGCATTTT,CASSSDRFQPQHF
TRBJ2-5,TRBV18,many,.,TGTGCCAGCTCACGCGTATTCGGGGAGACCCAGTACTTC,CASSRVFGETQYF